This T cell receptor beta chain originates from a study of cytomegalovirus exposure and HLA in healthy donors. PCR was performed using 60 Vbeta and 13 Jbeta primers. Sequencing used immunoSEQ multiplex PCR; TCRdb keeps in-frame clones, though not all of them. This sample has 65,000 to 70,000 clones, with approximately 90% found just once. The CDR3 contains 14 residues. Germline V lookup: CDR1 SGHRS, CDR2 YFSETQ. V dropped 9 bases and J dropped 3; count of bases not matched to a gene: 8. The chain has TRBV5-1 and TRBJ2-3; 9 nucleotides align to TRBD1. Sample: PBMCs. The TCR originated in a woman in her 30s in good health and CMV-seropositive. DNA of the CDR3: TGCGCCACCTCCGACAGGGGGAGGACAGATACGCAGTATTTT. Its translation: CATSDRGRTDTQYF.